Following are 15 T cell receptor beta chains from one sample sequenced in a study of blood T cell repertoires in COVID-19. TCRdb keeps only in-frame clones here, not all; method: immunoSEQ multiplex PCR. The sample records roughly 500,000 clones, approximately 83% being singletons. The sample comprised peripheral blood. All receptors derive from a human donor in a cohort sampled during active COVID-19.

The CDR3 DNA reads as TGTGCCAGCAGCCCCCGACAGGCACGCTCTGGAAACACCATATATTTT. Translated: CASSPRQARSGNTIYF. This chain uses TRBV14 with TRBJ1-3; a possible D gene is TRBD1 (6 bases). This CDR3 comprises 16 residues. CDR1 and CDR2 (germline): SGHDN, FVKESK. Deletions cut 4 bases from V and 0 bases from J, with 13 bases between.

The chain joins TRBV5-4 to TRBJ1-4, with 9 positions matching TRBD1. The CDR3 totals 15 residues. In germline, CDR1 is SGHNT, CDR2 YYREEE (reference sequence). J gave up 8 bases and V 1 base, and 6 bases lay outside the gene matches. CDR3 nucleotides: TGTGCCAGCAGCTTGCAGGGACAGGGAAGAGAAAAACTGTTTTTT. This gives the protein CASSLQGQGREKLFF.

V and J are TRBV3-1 (or the pseudogene TRBV3-2) and TRBJ1-6; D is ambiguous. The germline gives CDR1 LGHDT, CDR2 YNNKEL (reference sequence). The CDR3 length is 14 residues. V lost 1 base and J 7 bases, leaving 8 bases between the germline ends. CDR3 sequence: CASSQGAVNSPLHF. For the CDR3, the DNA is TGTGCCAGCAGCCAAGGAGCGGTAAATTCACCCCTCCACTTT.

The genes are TRBV5-1 and TRBJ1-3; 7 bases fit TRBD1. Unmatched junction bases numbered 7, after V lost 0 bases and J lost 1 base. CDR1 and CDR2 from the germline V gene are SGHRS and YFSETQ. There are 17 residues in the CDR3. CDR3 DNA sequence: TGCGCCAGCAGCTTGGAGCAGGGGGGTGCTTCTGGAAACACCATATATTTT. Its translation: CASSLEQGGASGNTIYF. Variable domain in full (rest from reference TRBV5-1 and TRBJ1-3): KAGVTQTPRYLIKTRGQQVTLSCSPISGHRSVSWYQQTPGQGLQFLFEYFSETQRNKGNFPGRFSGRQFSNSRSEMNVSTLELGDSALYLCASSLEQGGASGNTIYFGEGSWLTVV.

J is TRBJ2-1 and V is TRBV4-1, with 7 bases aligning to TRBD2. Germline values: CDR1 MGHRA, CDR2 YSYEKL. The CDR3 totals 15 residues. V shed 6 bases and J 10 bases; nucleotides not matched to a gene: 15. DNA of the CDR3: TGCGCCAGCAGACACAGCGGGATAGCGTCGGGGGAGCAGTTCTTC. Its protein product is CASRHSGIASGEQFF.

The CDR3 reads CASSQDSGTYNEQFF. In DNA, the CDR3 is TGTGCCAGCAGCCAAGATAGCGGGACCTACAATGAGCAGTTCTTC. This chain joins TRBV3-1 (or the pseudogene TRBV3-2) and TRBJ2-1, with 8 positions matching TRBD2. The length of the CDR3 is 15 residues. The trim removed 0 bases at V and 2 bases at J, leaving 0 bases unmatched. Per germline, CDR1 LGHDT and CDR2 YNNKEL (reference sequence).

This rearrangement joins TRBV27 to TRBJ1-4, with 7 bases matching TRBD1. J gave up 4 bases and V 2 bases, and 4 bases lay outside the gene matches. CDR3 size: 15 residues. Germline assignment: CDR1 MNHEY and CDR2 SMNVEV (reference sequence). CDR3 loop: CASSLKRQGNEKLFF. The DNA of the CDR3 is TGTGCCAGCAGTTTAAAGAGACAGGGTAATGAAAAACTGTTTTTT.

This clone was picked up one time. This specimen includes other DNA sequences encoding the same CDR3. The chain employs TRBV5-1 and TRBJ2-7; 12 nucleotides align to TRBD2. V was pared by 3 bases and J by 0 bases, with 1 base of the junction left unmatched. The CDR3 runs 15 residues. Looked up from germline, CDR1 is SGHRS and CDR2 is YFSETQ. Written as DNA, the CDR3 is TGCGCCAGCAGCTGGGGACTAGCGGGCTCCTACGAGCAGTACTTC. As protein: CASSWGLAGSYEQYF.

This clone has just one count. The chain employs TRBV9 and TRBJ2-2; D perhaps matches TRBD2 (6 bases). CDR1 is SGDLS and CDR2 is YYNGEE in the germline V gene. Trimming took 1 base from V and 8 from J, leaving 15 bases between them. This CDR3 has 15 residues. The CDR3 loop reads CASSVNRLGGGELFF. In nucleotides, the CDR3 is TGTGCCAGCAGCGTAAATCGCTTGGGGGGAGGGGAGCTGTTTTTT.

V usage is TRBV5-1 and J usage is TRBJ2-2, with 8 bases that match TRBD2. The V gene's germline CDR1 is SGHRS and CDR2 YFSETQ. The CDR3 consists of 14 residues. J was trimmed by 3 bases and V by 4 bases; bases with no gene match: 2. In DNA form, the CDR3 reads TGCGCCAGCAGCCGGGAGGGGGACACCGGGGAGCTGTTTTTT. The encoded protein is CASSREGDTGELFF. Full variable domain (rest looked up from reference TRBV5-1 and TRBJ2-2): KAGVTQTPRYLIKTRGQQVTLSCSPISGHRSVSWYQQTPGQGLQFLFEYFSETQRNKGNFPGRFSGRQFSNSRSEMNVSTLELGDSALYLCASSREGDTGELFFGEGSRLTVL.

On this clone itself: This CDR3 is also generated by other DNA sequences in the sample. The chain couples TRBV9 to TRBJ2-7, with D possibly TRBD2 on 6 matching bases. The V gene lost 0 bases and the J gene lost 0 bases, with 7 bases spanning the gap. Germline CDR1 and CDR2: SGDLS and YYNGEE. The CDR3 runs to 14 residues. As DNA, the CDR3 is TGTGCCAGCAGCGTAGTCGGGAGCTCCTACGAGCAGTACTTC. Amino acids: CASSVVGSSYEQYF. The full variable domain, with the rest looked up from reference TRBV9 and TRBJ2-7, is DSGVTQTPKHLITATGQRVTLRCSPRSGDLSVYWYQQSLDQGLQFLIQYYNGEERAKGNILERFSAQQFPDLHSELNLSSLELGDSALYFCASSVVGSSYEQYFGPGTRLTVT.

The chain uses TRBV11-3 and TRBJ2-2; TRBD2 is a possible D gene (5 bases). The CDR3 is 15 residues long. CDR1 SGHNT and CDR2 YENEEA come from the germline V gene. The V end was cut by 2 bases, the J end by 3 bases, with 10 bases between. CDR3 nucleotide sequence: TGTGCCAGCAGCTTACGAGGGAAGGACACCGGGGAGCTGTTTTTT. Its translation is CASSLRGKDTGELFF. The whole variable domain, remainder taken from reference TRBV11-3 and TRBJ2-2, is EAGVVQSPRYKIIEKKQPVAFWCNPISGHNTLYWYLQNLGQGPELLIRYENEEAVDDSQLPKDRFSAERLKGVDSTLKIQPAELGDSAVYLCASSLRGKDTGELFFGEGSRLTVL.

The gene calls are TRBV6-2 or TRBV6-3 and TRBJ2-3, with 12 bases identical to TRBD2. Unmatched junction bases numbered 10, after V lost 3 bases and J lost 0 bases. This CDR3 spans 19 amino acids. Germline CDR1 reads MNHEY; CDR2 reads SVGEGT. The CDR3 loop is CASSYRLAGVTMSTDTQYF. The CDR3 coding sequence is TGTGCCAGCAGTTATCGACTAGCGGGAGTTACCATGAGCACAGATACGCAGTATTTT.

V usage is TRBV7-2 and J usage is TRBJ2-1, with unresolved D. The CDR3 sequence is 14 residues long. Germline V lookup: CDR1 SGHTA, CDR2 FQGNSA. Trimming removed 1 base at V and 5 bases at J, with 9 bases between. The CDR3 DNA reads TGTGCCAGCAGCTTAGGCGGAAATAACAATGAGCAGTTCTTC. Translating gives CASSLGGNNNEQFF. The entire variable domain, with the rest obtained from reference TRBV7-2 and TRBJ2-1, is as follows: GAGVSQSPSNKVTEKGKDVELRCDPISGHTALYWYRQSLGQGLEFLIYFQGNSAPDKSGLPSDRFSAERTGGSVSTLTIQRTQQEDSAVYLCASSLGGNNNEQFFGPGTRLTVL.

In its sample, this clone was seen a few times. The chain couples TRBV19 to TRBJ2-3; 11 bases line up with TRBD2. The CDR3 sequence is 16 residues long. Germline CDR1 LNHDA, CDR2 SQIVND (reference sequence). The V segment lost 4 bases and the J segment 1 base; nucleotides outside the gene matches: 4. CDR3 protein: CASSKRTSGRTDTQYF. For the CDR3, the DNA is TGTGCCAGTAGTAAAAGGACTAGCGGGCGCACAGATACGCAGTATTTT.